Listed here are 25 T cell receptor beta chains from one sample, sequenced in a study of T cell responses to AZD1222 COVID-19 vaccine. TCRdb keeps only in-frame clones here, not all; method: immunoSEQ multiplex PCR. The sample has 150,000 to 200,000 clones, over 85% seen once. The sample consisted of peripheral blood, taken on day 0 of AZD1222 vaccination. These receptors were obtained from an adult in good health.

The chain recombines TRBV14 with TRBJ1-2; D remains unclear. The germline CDR1 and CDR2 sequences are SGHDN and FVKESK. This CDR3 has 16 amino acids. The ends were cut back, 0 bases at V and 10 bases at J, with 21 bases in the middle. The CDR3 loop reads CASSQDGRKPIGDYTF. CDR3 sequence (DNA): TGTGCCAGCAGCCAAGACGGGAGGAAGCCCATTGGGGACTACACCTTC.

The V gene is TRBV27, the J gene TRBJ2-2, with D uncertain. V lost 2 bases to trimming and J lost 8 bases, with 9 bases between them. Per the germline V gene, CDR1 is MNHEY and CDR2 is SMNVEV (reference sequence). The CDR3 is 13 amino acids. DNA for the CDR3: TGTGCCAGCAGTTTACCGGATCCGGGGGAGCTGTTTTTT. Its translation is CASSLPDPGELFF.

This clone showed up just once. V gene TRBV27 combines with J gene TRBJ1-1, with D hard to call. The ends were cut back, 6 bases at V and 7 bases at J, with 15 bases in the middle. This CDR3 has 13 residues. Per germline, CDR1 MNHEY and CDR2 SMNVEV (reference sequence). Here the CDR3 DNA reads TGTGCCAGCAGATCGACCTTTGTTTTTGAAGCTTTCTTT. It yields the protein CASRSTFVFEAFF.

This clone was found once. V gene TRBV5-1 combines with J gene TRBJ1-2, with TRBD1 identical over 7 bases. Germline CDR1 reads SGHRS; CDR2 reads YFSETQ. After removal of 4 bases from V and 3 bases from J, the junction contained 6 bases not matched to a gene. This CDR3 is built from 14 residues. This CDR3 reads CASSNPQGDYGYTF. The CDR3 DNA follows: TGCGCCAGCAGCAACCCTCAGGGGGACTATGGCTACACCTTC. The whole variable domain, remainder taken from reference TRBV5-1 and TRBJ1-2, is KAGVTQTPRYLIKTRGQQVTLSCSPISGHRSVSWYQQTPGQGLQFLFEYFSETQRNKGNFPGRFSGRQFSNSRSEMNVSTLELGDSALYLCASSNPQGDYGYTFGSGTRLTVV.

The chain links TRBV4-2 to TRBJ1-1, with 8 bases identical to TRBD1. The germline V gene has CDR1 LGHNA and CDR2 YNFKEQ. J lost 7 bases, V lost 1 base, and 5 bases had no gene match. This CDR3 contains 14 residues. The CDR3 sequence: CASSQAGGRDEAFF. The CDR3 bases are TGTGCCAGCAGCCAAGCAGGGGGCCGGGATGAAGCTTTCTTT.

This rearrangement joins TRBV12-5 to TRBJ1-6, with D perhaps matching TRBD1 (5 bases). The CDR3 is 13 amino acids. With 7 bases removed from V and 10 bases from J, the gap between germline ends came to 14 bases. In germline, CDR1 is LGHNT, CDR2 FRNRAP. The CDR3 sequence is CASATMGGSPLHF. CDR3 coding DNA: TGTGCTAGTGCTACTATGGGGGGGTCACCCCTCCACTTT.

The genes are TRBV15 and TRBJ1-2; D not resolved. Per germline, CDR1 LNHNV and CDR2 YYDKDF (reference sequence). The CDR3 sequence is 13 residues long. Trimming stripped 3 bases from V and 4 bases from J, with 9 bases between. CDR3 nucleotide sequence: TGTGCCACCAGCAGTACCGGGCCCTATGGCTACACCTTC. Its protein is CATSSTGPYGYTF.

The chain carries TRBV3-1 (or the pseudogene TRBV3-2) and TRBJ1-3, with D unresolved. Germline V lookup: CDR1 LGHDT, CDR2 YNNKEL (reference sequence). CDR3 length: 16 residues. Trimming shortened V by 2 bases and J by 0 bases, and 11 bases separated the two germline ends. The CDR3: CASSQYRLTSGNTIYF. The CDR3 region has the DNA TGTGCCAGCAGCCAATATAGGTTGACCTCTGGAAACACCATATATTTT.

Concerning this clone: Distinct nucleotide sequences in the sample also encode this CDR3. The chain couples TRBV19 to TRBJ1-1; tentatively, D is TRBD1 (6 bases). Germline CDR1 reads LNHDA; CDR2 reads SQIVND (reference sequence). The CDR3 consists of 14 residues. The V end lost 1 base, the J end lost 1 base, and 7 bases lay between the germline ends. CDR3 loop: CASSIGTANTEAFF. The DNA for the CDR3 is TGTGCCAGTAGTATAGGGACAGCGAACACTGAAGCTTTCTTT. The variable domain in full, completed from reference TRBV19 and TRBJ1-1, reads DGGITQSPKYLFRKEGQNVTLSCEQNLNHDAMYWYRQDPGQGLRLIYYSQIVNDFQKGDIAEGYSVSREKKESFPLTVTSAQKNPTAFYLCASSIGTANTEAFFGQGTRLTVV.

The gene calls are TRBV5-4 and TRBJ2-1, with D tentatively TRBD1 (5 bases). The CDR3 has 15 amino acids. Deletions cut 1 base from V and 8 bases from J, with 16 bases between. Germline CDR1 is SGHNT and CDR2 is YYREEE (reference sequence). The CDR3 is CASSLRGILRDEQFF. For the CDR3, the DNA is TGTGCCAGCAGCTTGAGGGGTATTCTTAGGGATGAGCAGTTCTTC.

The chain has TRBV2 and TRBJ1-1; no clear D gene. Germline V gives CDR1 SNHLY, CDR2 FYNNEI. CDR3 length: 12 residues. Trimming shortened V by 4 bases and J by 8 bases, and 11 bases separated the two germline ends. CDR3 in DNA: TGTGCCAGCAGTGGTAGGGCGGAGGAAGCTTTCTTT. Encoded protein: CASSGRAEEAFF.

The gene calls are TRBV25-1 and TRBJ2-7; D may be TRBD1 (6 bases). Trimming stripped 4 bases from V and 4 bases from J, with 14 bases between. This CDR3 has 14 residues. Germline V CDR1 and CDR2: MGHDK, SYGVNS. The CDR3 spells CASSGLIDRYEQYF. The CDR3, as DNA: TGTGCCAGCAGTGGCCTGATTGACAGGTACGAGCAGTACTTC.

The chain carries TRBV29-1 and TRBJ1-1, with D uncertain. In germline, CDR1 is SQVTM, CDR2 ANQGSEA. This CDR3 comprises 13 residues. Trimming shortened V by 2 bases and J by 1 base, and 8 bases separated the two germline ends. The CDR3 spells CSVESRQNTEAFF. CDR3 DNA: TGCAGCGTTGAATCCCGGCAGAACACTGAAGCTTTCTTT.

A remark on this clone: The sample holds other DNA sequences that translate to the same CDR3. The chain is built from TRBV7-9 and TRBJ2-1; D unclear. V was pared by 3 bases and J by 0 bases, with 3 bases between. The CDR3 spans 13 residues. CDR1 and CDR2 from the germline V gene are SEHNR and FQNEAQ (reference sequence). In nucleotides, the CDR3 is TGTGCCAGCAGCTTGGGCTCCTACAATGAGCAGTTCTTC. Protein sequence: CASSLGSYNEQFF.

The chain employs TRBV9 and TRBJ1-4; D remains unclear. Looked up from germline, CDR1 is SGDLS and CDR2 is YYNGEE. The V gene lost 2 bases and the J gene lost 7 bases, with 12 bases spanning the gap. This CDR3 is 14 amino acids long. CDR3 loop: CASSVQVSGEKLFF. CDR3 in DNA: TGTGCCAGCAGCGTCCAGGTTTCGGGTGAAAAACTGTTTTTT. Looking up the rest from reference TRBV9 and TRBJ1-4 gives the full variable domain: DSGVTQTPKHLITATGQRVTLRCSPRSGDLSVYWYQQSLDQGLQFLIQYYNGEERAKGNILERFSAQQFPDLHSELNLSSLELGDSALYFCASSVQVSGEKLFFGSGTQLSVL.

V is TRBV19 and J is TRBJ2-5; 10 nucleotides line up with TRBD1. Germline V gene data show CDR1 as LNHDA and CDR2 as SQIVND (reference sequence). CDR3 size: 15 residues. Trimming took 6 bases from V and 5 from J; bases not matched to a gene: 9. The CDR3 sequence is CASRSDRGSRETQYF. The CDR3 DNA is TGTGCCAGTAGGTCGGACAGGGGGTCTCGGGAGACCCAGTACTTC.

J is TRBJ1-1 and V is TRBV5-1; possible D gene TRBD1, 5 bases. The CDR3 sequence is 16 residues long. The ends were cut back, 0 bases at V and 11 bases at J, with 23 bases in the middle. Germline assignment: CDR1 SGHRS and CDR2 YFSETQ. The CDR3 is CASSLAPEVLGTYAFF. CDR3 DNA sequence: TGCGCCAGCAGCTTGGCCCCCGAGGTCCTAGGGACTTACGCTTTCTTT.

The genes are TRBV9 and TRBJ1-3; D perhaps matches TRBD1 (5 bases). The germline V and J ends were trimmed by 3 bases and 9 bases, with 13 bases remaining between them. This CDR3 has 13 amino acids. CDR1 and CDR2 (germline): SGDLS, YYNGEE. The CDR3 loop reads CASSGSRGATIYF. The CDR3 DNA follows: TGTGCCAGCAGCGGCAGTCGGGGCGCCACCATATATTTT.

The rearrangement joins TRBV28 to TRBJ1-1, with D perhaps TRBD1 (6 bases). The CDR3 spans 13 residues. Trimming removed 6 bases at V and 3 bases at J, with 11 bases between. CDR1 and CDR2 (germline): MDHEN, SYDVKM. CDR3 DNA: TGTGCCAGCAGCCAGGGGTGGGACACTGAAGCTTTCTTT. Encoded protein: CASSQGWDTEAFF.

The chain couples TRBV7-9 to TRBJ2-3, with a possible D match to TRBD1 (5 bases). CDR3 length: 15 amino acids. Trimming shortened V by 5 bases and J by 3 bases, and 15 bases separated the two germline ends. CDR1 is SEHNR, CDR2 FQNEAQ, per germline (reference sequence). CDR3 in DNA: TGTGCCAGCAGCCCGAAGGGGCAGGGAACAGATACGCAGTATTTT. It yields the protein CASSPKGQGTDTQYF. The full variable domain, rest sourced from reference TRBV7-9 and TRBJ2-3, is DTGVSQNPRHKITKRGQNVTFRCDPISEHNRLYWYRQTLGQGPEFLTYFQNEAQLEKSRLLSDRFSAERPKGSFSTLEIQRTEQGDSAMYLCASSPKGQGTDTQYFGPGTRLTVL.

The chain links TRBV6-5 to TRBJ2-2; the match to TRBD1 covers 11 bases. CDR1 and CDR2 (germline): MNHEY, SVGAGI. With 6 bases clipped from V and 13 bases from J, the junction kept 13 bases outside the gene matches. The CDR3 contains 15 residues. The CDR3 DNA follows: TGTGCCAGCAGCGTAACCCGGGACAGGGGGTTTTGGCTGTTTTTT. It is translated as CASSVTRDRGFWLFF.

V and J are TRBV4-1 and TRBJ1-3; possible D gene TRBD1, 6 bases. V lost 1 base and J 3 bases, leaving 10 bases between the germline ends. Germline V CDR1 and CDR2: MGHRA, YSYEKL. CDR3 length equals 15 residues. CDR3 sequence (DNA): TGCGCCAGCAGCCAAGTTGGGACATTTGGAAACACCATATATTTT. Translating gives CASSQVGTFGNTIYF.

The chain employs TRBV5-4 and TRBJ1-1; D unresolved. The germline V gene encodes CDR1 SGHNT and CDR2 YYREEE (reference sequence). CDR3 length: 15 residues. The V and J ends lost 0 bases and 0 bases respectively, with 9 bases between them. CDR3 bases: TGTGCCAGCAGCTTGGACCAGAGCATGAACACTGAAGCTTTCTTT. Its translation: CASSLDQSMNTEAFF.

This clone was observed once. The chain recombines TRBV5-1 with TRBJ1-1, with a possible D match to TRBD1 (6 bases). CDR3 length: 14 residues. Germline loops: CDR1 SGHRS, CDR2 YFSETQ. V was pared by 1 base and J by 2 bases, with 9 bases between. CDR3 nucleotide sequence: TGCGCCAGCAGCTTGCAGGGGCCAAACACTGAAGCTTTCTTT. Encoded protein: CASSLQGPNTEAFF.

Points on this clone: This same CDR3 is encoded by further DNA sequences in the sample. The V gene is TRBV18, the J gene TRBJ1-1; 7 bases fit TRBD1. The V gene's germline CDR1 is KGHSH and CDR2 LQKENI. This CDR3 region has 13 residues. J lost 5 bases, V lost 3 bases, and 3 bases had no gene match. Here the CDR3 reads CASSPGRGTEAFF. CDR3 coding DNA: TGTGCCAGCTCACCGGGCAGGGGGACTGAAGCTTTCTTT.